Only a few counts were recorded for the clone carrying this T cell receptor beta chain. Antigen specificity is unknown. Genomic DNA provided the template from which TCR beta VDJ and CDR3 profiles were obtained. A single record per CDR3 protein comes from TCRdb applying MiXCR to the reads. In the table there are over 150,000 distinct CDR3 sequences, 71% of which are singletons. V lost 1 base and J lost 4; bases outside the gene matches: 1. Germline CDR1 reads SGHVS; CDR2 reads FNYEAQ. The CDR3 loop spans 16 amino acids. These data are taken from a study of CD8+CD57+ T cells in acquired aplastic anemia. Study-level background: The average for DNA from sorted CD4+ and CD8+ cells was 3 to 4 ug.

Points from the study as a whole: Overlapping CD8+ CDR3 repertoires of patients and controls contained approximately 28 shared sequences.

CD8+CD57+ cell expansion had been shown by flow cytometry in patients chosen for sequencing. The rearrangement joins TRBV7-6 to TRBJ2-3; 14 nucleotides match TRBD2. The receptor comes from a human donor with aplastic anemia. The sample was sorted CD4+, CD8+, or CD8+CD57+ T cells (not recorded which) from PBMCs. The CDR3 sequence: CASSLGLAGGPDTQYF. The CDR3 nucleotides are TGTGCCAGCAGCTTAGGACTAGCGGGGGGGCCAGATACGCAGTATTTT.